A selection of T cell receptor beta chains follows, all from one sample in a study of post-analysis software for immune sequencing data. TCRdb passed the PCR reads through MiXCR, listing each CDR3 protein once. Here the sample spans almost 700,000 distinct CDR3 sequences, more than 50% being singletons. Input material: blood. The source is a girl aged 2-10 years with multiple sclerosis. The CDR3 runs from the conserved cysteine through the conserved F or W. D genes are given only for firm matches. Not every row has a clone size; where given, it reads once, few, many or a size class.

TRBJ1-1,once,NA,TRBV5-1,TGCGCCAGCAGCTCAGGGGAACGGACTGAAGCTTTCTTT,CASSSGERTEAFF
TRBJ2-7,few,NA,TRBV20-1,TGCAGTGCTAGAGAGAACCGCGGATCACCCTACGAGCAGTACTTC,CSARENRGSPYEQYF
TRBJ2-5,NA,TRBD2,TRBV7-9,TGTGCCAGCAGCTTGTCTATAGCGGGGGCAGAGACCCAGTACTTC,CASSLSIAGAETQYF
TRBJ2-5,NA,NA,TRBV20-1,TGCAGTGCTAAGGACTGGGGCGGGACCCAGTACTTC,CSAKDWGGTQYF
TRBJ2-1,few,NA,TRBV29-1,TGCAGCGTTGAAGATAAGACGGGGGTATACAATGAGCAGTTCTTC,CSVEDKTGVYNEQFF
TRBJ2-3,NA,NA,TRBV20-1,TGCAGTGCGAAACGGAGCACAGATACGCAGTATTTT,CSAKRSTDTQYF
TRBJ2-3,NA,TRBD1,TRBV7-2,TGTGCCAGCAGCTCCCAAATCAGGGGGCCGCTAGGCACAGATACGCAGTATTTT,CASSSQIRGPLGTDTQYF
TRBJ2-2,NA,NA,TRBV7-2,TGTGCCAGCAGCCGCGACAGTAACACCGGGGAGCTGTTTTTT,CASSRDSNTGELFF
TRBJ1-6,NA,NA,TRBV5-1,TGCGCCAGCAGCATCGGGACGGAGTTGTCGGCCCTCCACTTT,CASSIGTELSALHF
TRBJ1-6,few,NA,TRBV7-6,TGTGCCAGCAGCTCAAAGGGGGGAGCGGGAGGCAATTCACCCCTCCACTTT,CASSSKGGAGGNSPLHF